This TCR beta chain was recorded in a study of blood T cell repertoires in COVID-19. Assay: immunoSEQ multiplex PCR; the TCRdb copy retains only in-frame clones and omits some. The sample lists tens of thousands of clones, 86% seen once, with less than 35% in the top ten. CDR1 and CDR2 from the germline V gene are LGHNA and YSLEER. The CDR3 extends over 13 amino acids. V was clipped by 3 bases and J by 7 bases; unmatched bases: 0. This receptor was taken from a man between 45 and 60 years old with active or convalescent COVID-19. The chain employs TRBV4-3 and TRBJ1-5; 10 nucleotides align to TRBD1. The sequenced sample was peripheral blood. CDR3 protein: CASSQGQGQPQHF. CDR3 in DNA: TGCGCCAGCAGCCAGGGACAGGGGCAGCCCCAGCATTTT.